The 24 T cell receptor beta chains listed next were all sequenced from one sample in a study of tumor-infiltrating lymphocytes in primary liver carcinoma. Production of TCR beta cDNA used 400 to 600 ng total RNA together with a constant-region primer. Libraries for TCR beta were built through three nested multiplex PCR rounds, which together made up a slightly modified ARM-PCR procedure. It was with TRBV1-TRBV30 forward primers and a C-beta reverse primer that the first two PCR rounds were run, at roughly 11 cycles each. TCRdb reanalysed the multiplex PCR reads using MiXCR and keeps one entry per CDR3 protein. The data hold over 100,000 distinct CDR3 sequences, with 65% to 75% observed a single time. Co-extraction of RNA and DNA was performed on about 18-30 mg of unsorted bulk tissue. The sample consisted of tumor-adjacent normal liver tissue. The receptors originated from a woman between 55 and 75 years old with primary liver carcinoma and hepatitis B virus infection.

Comment on this clonotype: An end of the junction differs from the germline gene, which may be a read error. The J gene is TRBJ1-1, the V gene TRBV12-3 or TRBV12-4; possibly TRBD1 for D (5 bases). The CDR3 contains 12 residues. The CDR3 DNA sequence: TGCGCCACCCGGACACGCGACACTGAAGCCTTCTTT. Its protein is CATRTRDTEAFF.

Worth noting for this clonotype: A read error may account for a junction end that differs from germline. The rearrangement links TRBV6-1 to TRBJ2-3; possibly TRBD2 for D (6 bases). Germline loops: CDR1 MNHNS, CDR2 SASEGT. The CDR3 length is 14 residues. The DNA of the CDR3 is TGTGCCAGCAGTGAAGGACTAGGGCCAGACACGCAGTATTTT. Translation gives CASSEGLGPDTQYF.

The chain recombines TRBV9 with TRBJ2-3; the match to TRBD1 covers 12 bases. The J segment lost 4 bases and the V segment lost 3 bases, leaving 6 bases of the junction unmatched. CDR1 is SGDLS and CDR2 is YYNGEE in the germline V gene. The CDR3 is made up of 16 amino acids. CDR3 amino acids: CASSGGGQGAPDTQYF. In nucleotides, the CDR3 is TGTGCCAGCAGCGGAGGGGGACAGGGGGCCCCAGATACGCAGTATTTT.

Regarding this clonotype: A read error may be the cause here, since a much bigger clone is one base away. V usage is TRBV7-9 and J usage is TRBJ2-1; 12 bases are shared with TRBD2. The CDR3 spans 18 residues. Germline V gene sequence: CDR1 SEHNR, CDR2 FQNEAQ (reference sequence). CDR3 sequence (DNA): TGTGCCACCAGCTTAGCCGGACTAGCGGGAACCCTATACAATGAGCAGTTCTTC. Its translation is CATSLAGLAGTLYNEQFF. Together with reference TRBV7-9 and TRBJ2-1, the CDR3 gives the full variable domain: DTGVSQNPRHKITKRGQNVTFRCDPISEHNRLYWYRQTLGQGPEFLTYFQNEAQLEKSRLLSDRFSAERPKGSFSTLEIQRTEQGDSAMYLCATSLAGLAGTLYNEQFFGPGTRLTVL.

This clonotype was seen repeatedly, ten times or more. CDR3 sequence (DNA): TGTGCCAGCAGTCCAGGCGGGACTAGAGGATTAGATACGCAGTATTTT. It codes for CASSPGGTRGLDTQYF. The rearrangement joins TRBV6-1 to TRBJ2-3; TRBD2 agrees at 8 bases. Looked up from germline, CDR1 is MNHNS and CDR2 is SASEGT. The CDR3 length is 16 residues. The V and J ends lost 5 bases and 5 bases, in that order; junction bases with no gene match: 12.

The chain carries TRBV11-2 and TRBJ2-1; possibly TRBD2 for D (6 bases). V dropped 1 base and J dropped 13 bases, with 17 bases sitting between them. CDR3 length: 14 residues. Germline V gene data show CDR1 as SGHAT and CDR2 as FQNNGV. DNA for the CDR3: TGTGCCAGCAGCTTAGTCGGGAGTCTCAATGGACAGTTCTTC. This gives the protein CASSLVGSLNGQFF.

On this clonotype itself: Compared with germline, one end of the junction differs, possibly owing to a read error. V is TRBV4-1 and J is TRBJ1-4, with D tentatively TRBD1 (6 bases). This CDR3 comprises 16 residues. Germline values: CDR1 MGHRA, CDR2 YSYEKL. The CDR3 coding sequence is TGCTCCAGCAACCAAGATCCCTACAGGGCGAATGAAAAACTGTTTTTT. Its protein product is CSSNQDPYRANEKLFF.

A note on this clonotype: At one end the junction does not follow the germline gene, possibly because of a read error. CDR3 DNA: TGTGCCAGCAGTTCCAAGATGGGGTCGGCCCATGGCCACACCTTC. Encoded protein: CASSSKMGSAHGHTF. The rearrangement joins TRBV6-5 to TRBJ1-2; D uncertain. The germline V gene encodes CDR1 MNHEY and CDR2 SVGAGI. The CDR3 has 15 amino acids.

This clonotype was seen at least ten times. The rearrangement joins TRBV5-4 to TRBJ2-3; 9 bases align to TRBD2. The V gene's germline CDR1 is SGHNT and CDR2 YYREEE (reference sequence). This CDR3 is 16 amino acids long. The junction had 8 bases not matched to a gene; V was cut back by 2 bases and J by 4 bases. Here the CDR3 reads CASSFPTSGGADTQYF. In nucleotides, the CDR3 is TGTGCCAGCAGCTTCCCGACTAGCGGCGGTGCAGATACGCAGTATTTT.

Regarding this clonotype: The junction does not match germline at one end; this may be a read error. The J gene is TRBJ1-1, the V gene TRBV6-5; perhaps TRBD1 as D (6 bases). CDR3 length: 16 amino acids. Germline V gene lookup returns CDR1 MNHEY and CDR2 SVGAGI. The CDR3, as DNA: TGTGCCAGCAGGCCCCGTCGGGGGGCGCAGACCACTAAAGCTGTCTTT. It yields the protein CASRPRRGAQTTKAVF.

The chain combines TRBV11-2 with TRBJ1-6; the D is unclear. The germline gives CDR1 SGHAT, CDR2 FQNNGV. V was clipped by 9 bases and J by 9 bases, with 15 bases between them. The CDR3 totals 13 residues. DNA for the CDR3: TGTGCCAGTAGTTTAGATATGGGTTCACCCCTCCACTTT. This translates into CASSLDMGSPLHF. Based on the CDR3 plus reference TRBV11-2 and TRBJ1-6, the full variable domain is EAGVAQSPRYKIIEKRQSVAFWCNPISGHATLYWYQQILGQGPKLLIQFQNNGVVDDSQLPKDRFSAERLKGVDSTLKIQPAKLEDSAVYLCASSLDMGSPLHFGNGTRLTVT.

On this clonotype: One junction end disagrees with the germline gene, perhaps due to a read error. The chain recombines TRBV10-3 with TRBJ2-1; D gene uncertain. The germline V gene has CDR1 ENHRY and CDR2 SYGVKD. This CDR3 is 10 amino acids long. As DNA, the CDR3 is TGTGCCACAGGAGCAGGTGAGCTGTACTTC. Translating it yields CATGAGELYF.

This chain uses TRBV2 with TRBJ2-6; 9 nucleotides match TRBD1. The CDR3 covers 18 residues. Trimming at V came to 6 bases and at J to 0 bases, leaving 9 bases not matched to a gene. Germline CDR1 is SNHLY and CDR2 is FYNNEI. The CDR3 DNA is TGTGCCAGCAGACAGGGGGCGAGTCTGTCCTCTGGGGCCAACGTCCTGACTTTC. Protein sequence: CASRQGASLSSGANVLTF. The full variable domain, with the rest looked up from reference TRBV2 and TRBJ2-6, is EPEVTQTPSHQVTQMGQEVILRCVPISNHLYFYWYRQILGQKVEFLVSFYNNEISEKSEIFDDQFSVERPDGSNFTLKIRSTKLEDSAMYFCASRQGASLSSGANVLTFGAGSRLTVL.

The chain links TRBV29-1 to TRBJ2-5; D unclear. V lost 4 bases, J lost 3 bases, and 9 bases lay in between. Per the germline V gene, CDR1 is SQVTM and CDR2 is ANQGSEA. The length of the CDR3 is 12 residues. Here the CDR3 DNA reads TGCAGCGTTGTCACGGCCGAAGAGACCCAGTACTTC. Protein product: CSVVTAEETQYF.

The table lists this clonotype with many counts. The chain combines TRBV5-6 with TRBJ1-1; D may be TRBD1 (6 bases). Germline V CDR1 and CDR2: SGHDT, YYEEEE. The V end was cut by 4 bases, the J end by 5 bases, with 15 bases between. This CDR3 spans 14 amino acids. The CDR3 DNA reads TGTGCCAGCAGCCCGAACCGGGGGCGGACTGAAGCTTTCTTT. Its translation is CASSPNRGRTEAFF.

Concerning this clonotype itself: At one of its ends the junction is not consistent with the germline gene, which may arise from a read error. The genes are TRBV29-1 and TRBJ1-6, with 9 bases matching TRBD1. Germline CDR1 SQVTM, CDR2 ANQGSEA. The CDR3 length is 13 residues. For the CDR3, the DNA is TGCAGCGGCGGACAGGGGCCCAATTCACCCTTCCACTTT. This sequence encodes CSGGQGPNSPFHF. Full variable domain (outside the CDR3, taken from reference TRBV29-1 and TRBJ1-6): SAVISQKPSRDICQRGTSLTIQCQVDSQVTMMFWYRQQPGQSLTLIATANQGSEATYESGFVIDKFPISRPNLTFSTLTVSNMSPEDSSIYLCSGGQGPNSPFHFGNGTRLTVT.

The J gene is TRBJ2-6, the V gene TRBV7-3; tentative D call: TRBD1 (5 bases). From germline, CDR1 is SGHTA and CDR2 FQGTGA. V was cut by 4 bases and J by 0 bases, with 10 bases left in between. The CDR3 runs 16 residues. CDR3 in amino acids: CASSSLGVSGANVLTF. For the CDR3, the DNA is TGTGCCAGCAGCTCTTTAGGGGTCTCTGGGGCCAACGTCCTGACTTTC.

Concerning this clonotype itself: Sequence at one end of the junction differs from germline and may be a read error. CDR3 sequence (DNA): TGCAGCGTCGGTCCCCTATCGACAGGAAAGAAGGGGGCCTATGGCAACACCTTC. Translation gives CSVGPLSTGKKGAYGNTF. V usage is TRBV29-1 and J usage is TRBJ1-2, with 7 bases matching TRBD1. This CDR3 comprises 18 residues. Germline V lookup: CDR1 SQVTM, CDR2 ANQGSEA.

As concerns this clonotype: Because the CDR3's place on the DNA is in doubt, the DNA is left out and the CDR3 is given as listed by TCRdb. This chain connects TRBV4-2 to TRBJ2-4; the D segment call TRBD2 is taken from the table without a DNA check. Germline CDR1 LGHNA, CDR2 YNFKEQ. The CDR3 is 20 amino acids long, termini counted. CDR3 loop: CASSQESPSGRVGPGNIHYF.

Turning to this clonotype: One end of the junction fails to match germline, which may point to a read error. The chain links TRBV6-5 to TRBJ2-1; D gene ambiguous. The CDR3 has 13 amino acids. The germline CDR1 and CDR2 sequences are MNHEY and SVGAGI. The CDR3 region is CASSRIGYNEQFF. For the CDR3, the DNA is TGTGCGAGCAGCCGAATCGGGTACAATGAGCAGTTCTTC.

Note on this clonotype: Mismatch with germline at one junction end may stem from a read error. CDR3 DNA sequence: TGTACCAGCAGTCCAACCCCGGGACAGGGATTCCACGAGCAGTACTTC. The encoded protein is CTSSPTPGQGFHEQYF. V is TRBV6-6 and J is TRBJ2-7; 9 bases agree with TRBD1. This CDR3 spans 16 amino acids. In germline, CDR1 is MNHNY, CDR2 SVGAGI (reference sequence).

A remark on this clonotype: Its ends do not fully match the called genes, so a read error is possible. The genes are TRBV11-2 and TRBJ2-7, with 7 bases lining up with TRBD1. Germline values: CDR1 SGHAT, CDR2 FQNNGV. The CDR3 sequence is 15 residues long. The CDR3 protein is CASSSHLGQTCEPYF. CDR3 nucleotides: TGTGCCAGCAGCTCTCACCTGGGACAGACTTGCGAGCCGTACTTC.

About this clonotype: Germline is not matched at one junction end, which may reflect a read error. The chain couples TRBV4-1 to TRBJ2-3; D is uncertain. The CDR3 has 15 amino acids. Germline CDR1 MGHRA, CDR2 YSYEKL. The CDR3 coding sequence is TGCGCCAACAGCCAGGAACTACTAAACACAGATACGCAGTATTTT. Its protein product is CANSQELLNTDTQYF.

As to this clonotype: This may stem from a read error, because a much larger clone lies one nucleotide away. J is TRBJ2-7 and V is TRBV5-1; perhaps TRBD2 as D (5 bases). This CDR3 is 15 amino acids long. Germline loops: CDR1 SGHRS, CDR2 YFSETQ. The CDR3 sequence is CTSSNLAVSSYEQYF. For the CDR3, the DNA is TGCACCAGCAGCAACCTAGCAGTCAGCTCCTACGAGCAGTACTTC.